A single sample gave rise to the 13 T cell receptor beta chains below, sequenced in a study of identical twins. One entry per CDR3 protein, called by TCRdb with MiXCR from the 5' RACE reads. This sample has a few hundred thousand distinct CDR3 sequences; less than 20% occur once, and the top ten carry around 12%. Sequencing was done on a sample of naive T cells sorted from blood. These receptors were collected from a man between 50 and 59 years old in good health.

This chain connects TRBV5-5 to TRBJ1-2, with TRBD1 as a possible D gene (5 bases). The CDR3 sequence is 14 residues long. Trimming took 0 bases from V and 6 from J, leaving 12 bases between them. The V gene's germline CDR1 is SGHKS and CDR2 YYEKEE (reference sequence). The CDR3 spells CASSLALGEDGYTF. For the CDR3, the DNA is TGTGCCAGCAGCTTGGCCTTAGGGGAGGATGGCTACACCTTC.

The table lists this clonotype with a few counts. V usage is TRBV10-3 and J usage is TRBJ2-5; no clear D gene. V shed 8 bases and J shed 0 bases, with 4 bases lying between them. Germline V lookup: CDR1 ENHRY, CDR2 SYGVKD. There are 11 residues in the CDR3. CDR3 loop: CAIGNQETQYF. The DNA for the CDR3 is TGTGCCATCGGCAACCAAGAGACCCAGTACTTC.

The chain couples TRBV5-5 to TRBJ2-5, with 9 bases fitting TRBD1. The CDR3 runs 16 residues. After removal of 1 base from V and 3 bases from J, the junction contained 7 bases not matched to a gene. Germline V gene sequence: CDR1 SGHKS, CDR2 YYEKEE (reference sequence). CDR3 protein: CASSLTPGTGKETQYF. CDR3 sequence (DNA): TGTGCCAGCAGCTTGACCCCCGGGACAGGGAAAGAGACCCAGTACTTC.

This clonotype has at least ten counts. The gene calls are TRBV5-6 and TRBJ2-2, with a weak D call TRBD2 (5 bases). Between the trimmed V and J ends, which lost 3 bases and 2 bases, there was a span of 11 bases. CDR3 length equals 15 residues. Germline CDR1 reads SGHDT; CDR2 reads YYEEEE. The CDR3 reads CASSYLRDNTGELFF. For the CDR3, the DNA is TGTGCCAGCAGCTACCTCCGGGATAACACCGGGGAGCTGTTTTTT.

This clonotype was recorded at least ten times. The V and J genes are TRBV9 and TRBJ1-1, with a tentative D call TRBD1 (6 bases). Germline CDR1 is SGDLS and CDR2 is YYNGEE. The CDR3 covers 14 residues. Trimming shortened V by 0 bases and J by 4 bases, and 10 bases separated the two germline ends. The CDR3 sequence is CASSVAQGSTEAFF. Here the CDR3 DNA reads TGTGCCAGCAGCGTAGCTCAGGGGTCCACTGAAGCTTTCTTT.

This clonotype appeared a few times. In DNA, the CDR3 is TGCAGTGCTAGAGGCGGGGGGAACCAAGAGACCCAGTACTTC. Translating gives CSARGGGNQETQYF. The chain couples TRBV20-1 to TRBJ2-5; TRBD2 matches at 8 bases. Germline V lookup: CDR1 DFQATT, CDR2 SNEGSKA (reference sequence). Trimming took 1 base from V and 0 from J; bases not matched to a gene: 1. The CDR3 runs 14 residues.

The DNA for the CDR3 is TGCAGCGTTTTGGGGCACACTGAAGCTTTCTTT. Encoded protein: CSVLGHTEAFF. V usage is TRBV29-1 and J usage is TRBJ1-1; possible D gene TRBD1, 5 bases. CDR1 and CDR2 (germline): SQVTM, ANQGSEA. The CDR3 sequence is 11 residues long. Trimming shortened V by 5 bases and J by 3 bases, and 7 bases separated the two germline ends.

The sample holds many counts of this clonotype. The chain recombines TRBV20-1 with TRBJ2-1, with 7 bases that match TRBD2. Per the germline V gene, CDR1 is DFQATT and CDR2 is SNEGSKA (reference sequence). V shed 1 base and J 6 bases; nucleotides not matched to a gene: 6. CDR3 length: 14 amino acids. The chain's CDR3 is CSARVAGAANEQFF. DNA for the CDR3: TGCAGTGCTAGAGTGGCGGGAGCCGCCAATGAGCAGTTCTTC.

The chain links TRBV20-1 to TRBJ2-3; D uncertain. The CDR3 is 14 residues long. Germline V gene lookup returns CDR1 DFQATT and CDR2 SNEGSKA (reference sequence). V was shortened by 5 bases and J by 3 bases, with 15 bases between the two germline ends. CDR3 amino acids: CSAGVLERTDTQYF. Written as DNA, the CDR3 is TGCAGTGCTGGGGTGCTAGAGAGGACAGATACGCAGTATTTT.

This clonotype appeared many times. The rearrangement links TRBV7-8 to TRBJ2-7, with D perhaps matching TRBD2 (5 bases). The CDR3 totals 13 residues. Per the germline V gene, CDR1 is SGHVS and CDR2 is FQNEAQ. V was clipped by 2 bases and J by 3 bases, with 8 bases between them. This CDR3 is CASSLMDFYEQYF. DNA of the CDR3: TGTGCCAGCAGCTTAATGGACTTCTACGAGCAGTACTTC.

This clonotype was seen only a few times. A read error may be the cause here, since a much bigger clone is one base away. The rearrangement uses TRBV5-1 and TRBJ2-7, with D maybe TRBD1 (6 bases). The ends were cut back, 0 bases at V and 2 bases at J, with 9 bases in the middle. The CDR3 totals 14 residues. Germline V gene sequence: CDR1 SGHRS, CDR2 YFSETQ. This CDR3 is CASSLADSTYEQYF. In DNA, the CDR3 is TGCGCCAGCAGCTTGGCGGACAGCACCTACGAGCAGTACTTC.

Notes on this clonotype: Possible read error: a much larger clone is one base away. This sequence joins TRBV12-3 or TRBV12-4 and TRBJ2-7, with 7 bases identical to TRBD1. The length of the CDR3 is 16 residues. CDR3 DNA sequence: TGTACCAGCAGCAATTCACCGGGACAGCTGAACGGAGAGCAGTACTTC. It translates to CTSSNSPGQLNGEQYF.

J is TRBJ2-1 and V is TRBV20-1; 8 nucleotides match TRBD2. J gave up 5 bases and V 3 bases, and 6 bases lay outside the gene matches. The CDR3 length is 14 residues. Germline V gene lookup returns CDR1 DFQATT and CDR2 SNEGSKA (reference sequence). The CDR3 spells CSARSSGGHNEQFF. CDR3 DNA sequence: TGCAGTGCTAGGTCCAGCGGGGGTCACAATGAGCAGTTCTTC.